This entry is about one T cell receptor beta chain. The antigen remains undetermined. V was clipped by 0 bases and J by 4 bases; unmatched bases: 6. Germline V gene sequence: CDR1 MNHEY, CDR2 SVGAGI. The CDR3 has 16 residues. This record belongs to a study of CD8 T cells in ankylosing spondylitis. Broader study findings: There was reportedly significant enrichment of clones that were disease-linked in matched ankylosing spondylitis synovial fluid. One TCR beta motif, made up of under ten highly homologous variants, appeared characteristic of ankylosing spondylitis blood.

5'-RACE, quantitative and with molecular barcodes, yielded the TCR beta libraries. TCRdb passed the 5' RACE reads through MiXCR, listing each CDR3 protein once. The sample records roughly 440,000 distinct CDR3 sequences, roughly a sixth being singletons. The sequence was obtained from a male donor with ankylosing spondylitis. Sequencing was carried out using blood, either unsorted or a sorted T cell fraction (not recorded which). The V gene is TRBV6-5, the J gene TRBJ2-3, with TRBD1 identical over 8 bases. CDR3 residues: CASSYSGQGGADTQYF. CDR3 DNA: TGTGCCAGCAGTTACTCCGGACAGGGCGGCGCAGATACGCAGTATTTT.